This T cell receptor beta chain was observed in a study of CD8+CD57+ T cells in acquired aplastic anemia. For the study at large: Sorted cells (CD4+ and CD8+) yielded DNA amounts that averaged around 3.5 ug.

The CDR3 is 14 residues long. Germline CDR1 and CDR2: SNHLY and FYNNEI. The V end was cut by 5 bases, the J end by 4 bases, with 13 bases between. The use of genomic DNA as template underpinned the TCR beta VDJ and CDR3 profiling. A single record per CDR3 protein comes from TCRdb applying MiXCR to the reads. The data show 100,000 to 150,000 distinct CDR3 sequences, roughly 50% seen once. Broader study findings: Between patients and controls, CD8+ Simpson's diversity did not vary significantly. Patients and controls shared about 30 CD8+ CDR3 sequences.

Comment on this clonotype: Its antigen is unknown.

This TCR derives from a human donor in good health, serving as a control. Sequenced: sorted CD4+, CD8+, or CD8+CD57+ T cells (not recorded which) from PBMCs. The V call is TRBV2, the J call TRBJ2-3; D uncertain. The CDR3 is CASSRDTGADTQYF. As DNA, the CDR3 is TGTGCCAGCAGTCGAGATACGGGCGCAGATACGCAGTATTTT.